This T cell receptor beta chain was identified in a study of blood T cell repertoires in COVID-19 (dated by TCRdb to 2019 to 2021). Looking at the study overall: Samples covering the acute and convalescent phases of COVID-19 were provided by collaborators in the United States, Italy and Spain. Where available, HLA class I and class II types were obtained from metadata supplied by the sample provider rather than from assay-based typing. Samples were obtained from the ongoing ImmuneRACE study (first 160 participants) and from 1,254 subjects provided by 6 global collaborators. The dataset comprised deeply sampled blood TCRbeta repertoires from subjects exposed to, actively infected with, or recovered from COVID-19. A de-identified subject ID, COVID-19 status, age in years and sex were almost always included in the sample metadata. The material from the prospective study consisted of cDNA or gDNA derived from T cells, B-cell-depleted T cells, or PBMCs. A freely available public database, intended as a resource for researchers studying the immune response to SARS-CoV-2, is where the repertoires were released. Broader findings and caveats from the paper: The quantity of clinical and demographic metadata differed by source and by participant and was supplied without curation.

Remarks on this clone: Its antigen is not yet known. It has no much larger one-base neighbor in the sample; base qualities were not kept.

The immunoSEQ Assay, a bias-controlled multiplex PCR, was used to amplify TCRbeta CDR3 regions from genomic DNA. Per the authors' processing: The number of nucleated cells in each sample was estimated by amplification of reference gene primers within the assay. To quantify the absolute abundance of each unique TCRbeta CDR3 rearrangement, sequence reads were collapsed and filtered. For each sample, productive Simpson clonality was calculated as the square root of Simpson's diversity index across productive rearrangements. TCRdb's version of the immuneACCESS table is confined to in-frame rearrangements and falls short of the full clone set. An unresolved V gene accounts for under half of the shortfall where checked; the remainder is of unknown origin. Clone size and V and J calls were adopted from that table, with D and trimming inferred from the DNA. Across this sample there are some 460,000 clones, with roughly 85% seen only once. The top ten clonotypes cover over 1.5% of the sample.

In the prospective study, participants were about 18 to 95 years old, resided in about two dozen geographic areas of the United States, and were enrolled through a virtual design. In the prospective study, cohorts were assigned on the basis of participant-reported clinical history obtained from a screening survey and a study questionnaire. Each participant in the prospective study had whole blood, serum and a nasopharyngeal or oropharyngeal swab collected by mobile phlebotomists. Additional blood draws and questionnaires over an approximately two-month period could optionally be provided by prospective study participants. Blood samples from the prospective study were shipped frozen or at room temperature prior to DNA extraction. Sequencing was carried out using PBMCs or T cells enriched from blood (not recorded which). The sequence came from a woman under 30 with acute COVID-19.

Here the CDR3 is given as CASTDSANTGELFF. The nucleotide sequence reads as follows: TGTGCCAGTACGGACAGCGCGAACACCGGGGAGCTGTTTTTT. The sequence joins TRBV19 to TRBJ2-2; TRBD1 is a possible D gene, resting on 6 matching bases. Taken from the germline V gene (reference sequence), the CDR1 and CDR2 loops are LNHDA and SQIVND. V was cut back by 7 bases and J by 0 bases, leaving a gap of 9 bases between them. The CDR3, cysteine through phenylalanine, is 14 amino acids long. Solely the CDR3 DNA is kept, with 42 bases framed from the first base. With the rest looked up from the reference TRBV19 and TRBJ2-2 genes rather than sequenced, the full variable domain is DGGITQSPKYLFRKEGQNVTLSCEQNLNHDAMYWYRQDPGQGLRLIYYSQIVNDFQKGDIAEGYSVSREKKESFPLTVTSAQKNPTAFYLCASTDSANTGELFFGEGSRLTVL.